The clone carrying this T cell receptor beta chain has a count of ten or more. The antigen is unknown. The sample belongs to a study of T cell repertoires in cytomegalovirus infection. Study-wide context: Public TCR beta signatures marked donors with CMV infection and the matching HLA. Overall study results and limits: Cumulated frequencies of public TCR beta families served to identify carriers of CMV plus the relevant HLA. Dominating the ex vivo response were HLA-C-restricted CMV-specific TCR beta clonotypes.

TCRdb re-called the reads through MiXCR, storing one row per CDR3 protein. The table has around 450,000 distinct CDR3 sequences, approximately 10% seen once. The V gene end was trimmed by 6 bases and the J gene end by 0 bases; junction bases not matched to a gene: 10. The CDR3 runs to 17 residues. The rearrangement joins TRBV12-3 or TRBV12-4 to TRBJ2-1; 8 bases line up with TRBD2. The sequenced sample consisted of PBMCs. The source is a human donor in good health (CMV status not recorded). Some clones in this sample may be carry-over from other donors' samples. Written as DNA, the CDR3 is TGTGCCAGCAGACGCCGGACTAGCCGGAGCTCCTACAATGAGCAGTTCTTC. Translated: CASRRRTSRSSYNEQFF.